This T cell receptor beta chain was captured in a study of CD8 T cells in ankylosing spondylitis. Overall study results and limits: Within peripheral blood, clones linked to disease were CD8+ and relatively rare. Reportedly, significant enrichment of disease-linked clones occurred in matched ankylosing spondylitis synovial fluid.

With 1 base removed from V and 0 bases from J, the gap between germline ends came to 7 bases. The CDR3 loop spans 14 amino acids. The germline V gene encodes CDR1 SGHTA and CDR2 FQGNSA. 5'-RACE, quantitative and with molecular barcodes, yielded the TCR beta libraries. TCRdb reanalysed the 5' RACE reads using MiXCR and keeps one entry per CDR3 protein. The sample lists around 120,000 distinct CDR3 sequences, about 13% occurring once. This clonotype was observed a handful of times. As yet, its antigen is unknown. The source material was blood, either unsorted or a sorted T cell fraction (not recorded which). The chain is built from TRBV7-2 and TRBJ2-7, with D perhaps assigned TRBD1 or TRBD2 (5 bases each). This receptor was identified in a female donor with ankylosing spondylitis or in good health (not recorded which). The CDR3 is CASSLERGSYEQYF. The DNA for the CDR3 is TGTGCCAGCAGCTTAGAGAGGGGCTCCTACGAGCAGTACTTC.